This T cell receptor (beta chain) was profiled in a study of blood T cell repertoires in COVID-19. On the study more broadly: The origin of the acute and convalescent COVID-19 samples was the United States, Italy and Spain. From T cells, B-cell-depleted T cells, or PBMCs came the material, which was cDNA or gDNA.

Germline V gene data show CDR1 as DFQATT and CDR2 as SNEGSKA (reference sequence). The CDR3 is 15 amino acids. The ends lost 3 bases at V and 8 bases at J; junction bases unmatched: 10. How the authors handled the data: It was from reference gene primer amplification that nucleated cell counts were estimated. Here immunoSEQ multiplex PCR was the method, and the copy in TCRdb shows in-frame clones only, minus some. That table is the source of V, J and clone size, and D and trimming were worked out from the DNA. The sample has roughly 480,000 clones, approximately 89% seen once. The source of this sequence is a man younger than 35 with COVID-19, enrolled during active disease. The chain carries TRBV20-1 and TRBJ2-1, with TRBD2 identical over 10 bases. The material sequenced was peripheral blood. The CDR3 loop is CSASLAGGNRDEQFF. CDR3 nucleotides: TGCAGTGCTAGTTTAGCGGGGGGAAATCGGGATGAGCAGTTCTTC.